This T cell receptor beta chain is from a study of T cells in Graves' hyperthyroidism and ophthalmopathy. Amplification yielded TCR beta CDR3 regions, with RNA transcripts as the source. Researchers ran a first-round RT-PCR on the TCR CDR3 using the HTBI primer set. In TCRdb, the multiplex PCR reads were re-called with MiXCR into one record per CDR3 protein. The sample includes around 530,000 distinct CDR3 sequences, 17% of them seen just once. V shed 1 base and J shed 0 bases, with 11 bases lying between them. CDR3 length equals 15 residues. CDR1 and CDR2 from the germline V gene are SGHDT and YYEEEE. This clonotype showed up just a few times.

The receptor comes from a woman younger than 35 with Graves' ophthalmopathy. This chain joins TRBV5-6 and TRBJ2-7; D unresolved. The sequencing sample was made of blood. Written as DNA, the CDR3 is TGTGCCAGCAGCTTGACCCCGACGGCCTCCTACGAGCAGTACTTC. Protein product: CASSLTPTASYEQYF. Complete variable domain (other parts from reference TRBV5-6 and TRBJ2-7): DAGVTQSPTHLIKTRGQQVTLRCSPKSGHDTVSWYQQALGQGPQFIFQYYEEEERQRGNFPDRFSGHQFPNYSSELNVNALLLGDSALYLCASSLTPTASYEQYFGPGTRLTVT.